Shown below are 31 T cell receptor beta chains from a single sample sequenced in a study of HIV-infected children after antiretroviral therapy interruption. Unique molecular identifiers were included in an RNA-based 3' RACE TCR library. TCRdb processed the 3' RACE reads anew with MiXCR; each CDR3 protein has one entry. Here the sample spans 30,000 to 50,000 distinct CDR3 sequences, approximately 6.1% being singletons. Treatment denoted: PENTA 11 planned treatment interruption arm or continuous ART arm. Specimen: CD45RA+ CD4+ T cells from PBMCs, pooled from several time points, collected from a donor given antiretroviral therapy, either interrupted or continuous. Regarding subset: naive CD4+ CD45RA+ CD45RO- T cells. These receptors originate from a pool of human donors with HIV.

Ten or more counts support this clonotype. The V and J genes are TRBV7-3 and TRBJ1-3; D gene uncertain. The CDR3 runs to 15 residues. Germline V gene data show CDR1 as SGHTA and CDR2 as FQGTGA. Trimming pared 3 bases from V and 0 bases from J, leaving 9 bases between. CDR3 residues: CASSFVGSSGNTIYF. In DNA, the CDR3 is TGTGCCAGCAGCTTCGTTGGGTCCTCTGGAAACACCATATATTTT.

The genes are TRBV7-2 and TRBJ2-7, with TRBD2 matching over 7 bases. The CDR3 spans 18 residues. The germline gives CDR1 SGHTA, CDR2 FQGNSA. The V and J ends lost 2 bases and 1 base, in that order; junction bases with no gene match: 14. The CDR3 protein is CASSLYATSSRTSYEQYF. The DNA for the CDR3 is TGTGCCAGCAGCTTATACGCGACTAGCTCCCGCACATCCTACGAGCAGTACTTC. Combining the CDR3 with reference TRBV7-2 and TRBJ2-7 gives the whole variable domain GAGVSQSPSNKVTEKGKDVELRCDPISGHTALYWYRQSLGQGLEFLIYFQGNSAPDKSGLPSDRFSAERTGGSVSTLTIQRTQQEDSAVYLCASSLYATSSRTSYEQYFGPGTRLTVT.

Many counts were recorded for this clonotype. This chain connects TRBV6-2 or TRBV6-3 to TRBJ2-1; TRBD2 aligns across 10 bases. Germline-derived CDR1 and CDR2 are MNHEY and SVGEGT. V lost 7 bases to trimming and J lost 7 bases; unmatched junction nucleotides: 7. CDR3 length: 14 residues. The CDR3 coding sequence is TGTGCCAGCACTCATCTAGCGGGAGTGAATGAGCAGTTCTTC. Its protein is CASTHLAGVNEQFF.

This clonotype was seen ten or more times. The genes are TRBV27 and TRBJ1-1; D gene ambiguous. Between the trimmed V and J ends, which lost 0 bases and 8 bases, there was a span of 7 bases. The CDR3 extends over 12 amino acids. CDR1 and CDR2 from the germline V gene are MNHEY and SMNVEV (reference sequence). The CDR3 DNA reads TGTGCCAGCAGTTTATCGACGGGAGAAGCTTTCTTT. Its protein is CASSLSTGEAFF.

V gene TRBV12-3 or TRBV12-4 combines with J gene TRBJ2-5; TRBD1 aligns across 9 bases. Trimming took 7 bases from V and 4 from J; bases not matched to a gene: 10. The CDR3 consists of 15 residues. The CDR3 nucleotides read TGTGCCAGCACTGTCCTGACAGGGGGGGGAGAGACCCAGTACTTC. It specifies CASTVLTGGGETQYF.

This clonotype was observed many times. Here the CDR3 reads CASSDSGRAEAFF. The CDR3 bases are TGTGCCAGCAGTGACTCAGGGCGGGCTGAAGCTTTCTTT. The V and J genes are TRBV2 and TRBJ1-1, with D tentatively TRBD1 (5 bases). This CDR3 has 13 amino acids. The V gene's germline CDR1 is SNHLY and CDR2 FYNNEI. V gave up 3 bases and J gave up 6 bases, with 11 bases separating them.

The chain recombines TRBV5-1 with TRBJ1-2; no clear D. Looked up from germline, CDR1 is SGHRS and CDR2 is YFSETQ. V dropped 4 bases and J dropped 0 bases, with 10 bases sitting between them. This CDR3 is 14 amino acids long. CDR3 nucleotides: TGCGCCAGCAGCACGCCCGGGACTAACTATGGCTACACCTTC. Residues: CASSTPGTNYGYTF.

This clonotype was counted at least ten times. V is TRBV7-9 and J is TRBJ2-1; possible D gene TRBD2, 6 bases. V lost 5 bases and J 0 bases, leaving 11 bases between the germline ends. This CDR3 contains 15 residues. The germline CDR1 and CDR2 sequences are SEHNR and FQNEAQ (reference sequence). In DNA form, the CDR3 reads TGTGCCAGCAGCCTCGACGGGAGCTCCTACAATGAGCAGTTCTTC. Residues: CASSLDGSSYNEQFF.

The V call is TRBV13, the J call TRBJ2-1; 9 bases agree with TRBD2. CDR3 length: 12 amino acids. The J segment lost 9 bases and the V segment lost 5 bases, leaving 2 bases of the junction unmatched. CDR1 is PRHDT and CDR2 is FYEKMQ in the germline V gene (reference sequence). CDR3 sequence reads: CASSGLAREQFF. DNA for the CDR3: TGTGCCAGCAGCGGACTAGCGCGTGAGCAGTTCTTC.

This clonotype was picked up a small number of times. This chain connects TRBV7-9 to TRBJ1-1; maybe TRBD1 (6 bases). Trimming shortened V by 1 base and J by 0 bases, and 12 bases separated the two germline ends. Germline V gene sequence: CDR1 SEHNR, CDR2 FQNEAQ (reference sequence). The CDR3 contains 16 residues. The CDR3 DNA reads as TGTGCCAGCAGCTTAGGGCATGGGGGCATGAACACTGAAGCTTTCTTT. This encodes CASSLGHGGMNTEAFF.

This clonotype was detected many times. The chain recombines TRBV29-1 with TRBJ2-1; 7 bases map to TRBD1. The ends lost 6 bases at V and 7 bases at J; junction bases unmatched: 9. The CDR3 totals 13 residues. From germline, CDR1 is SQVTM and CDR2 ANQGSEA. The CDR3, as DNA: TGCAGCGTCGGCCCCCTGGGACAGAATGAGCAGTTCTTC. Protein: CSVGPLGQNEQFF.

This clonotype was seen ten or more times. The gene calls are TRBV19 and TRBJ2-2, with D possibly matching TRBD2 (6 bases). Germline loops: CDR1 LNHDA, CDR2 SQIVND (reference sequence). This CDR3 region has 12 residues. Trimming left V 8 bases short and J 6 bases short, with 10 bases between. CDR3 coding DNA: TGTGCCAGTGATCCGGGAGCCGGGGAGCTGTTTTTT. Protein sequence: CASDPGAGELFF.

The chain combines TRBV2 with TRBJ1-2, with 9 bases matching TRBD1. The V gene end was trimmed by 6 bases and the J gene end by 5 bases; junction bases not matched to a gene: 7. Germline V gene lookup returns CDR1 SNHLY and CDR2 FYNNEI. This CDR3 has 14 amino acids. Written as DNA, the CDR3 is TGTGCCAGCAGGCCGGGACAGGGAGGATATGGCTACACCTTC. This codes for CASRPGQGGYGYTF.

This clonotype was seen repeatedly, ten times or more. The genes are TRBV28 and TRBJ2-3, with D possibly called TRBD1 or TRBD2 (5 bases each). In germline, CDR1 is MDHEN, CDR2 SYDVKM. This CDR3 has 16 amino acids. The germline V and J ends were trimmed by 4 bases and 0 bases, with 14 bases remaining between them. CDR3 coding DNA: TGTGCCAGCAGTTACGGGACGTACACTAGCACAGATACGCAGTATTTT. This sequence encodes CASSYGTYTSTDTQYF.

This clonotype was observed many times. V gene TRBV15 combines with J gene TRBJ1-5, with 8 nucleotides matching TRBD1. From germline, CDR1 is LNHNV and CDR2 YYDKDF (reference sequence). The length of the CDR3 is 15 residues. V was pared by 0 bases and J by 6 bases, with 4 bases of the junction left unmatched. The CDR3 DNA is TGTGCCACCAGCAGAGATCTACAGGGGGGTCAGCCCCAGCATTTT. The encoded protein is CATSRDLQGGQPQHF.

This clonotype was observed many times. The genes are TRBV3-1 and TRBJ2-7; D tentatively fits TRBD1 or TRBD2 (6 bases each). The length of the CDR3 is 15 residues. The germline gives CDR1 LGHDT, CDR2 YNNKEL (reference sequence). V dropped 4 bases and J dropped 2 bases, with 15 bases sitting between them. The CDR3 is CASSRSRGAAYEQYF. DNA of the CDR3: TGTGCCAGCAGCCGTTCAAGGGGGGCCGCCTACGAGCAGTACTTC.

This clonotype was seen many times. Mismatch with germline at one junction end may stem from a read error. The V and J genes are TRBV28 and TRBJ2-5; 8 bases fit TRBD1. The CDR3 totals 14 residues. The germline V gene has CDR1 MDHEN and CDR2 SYDVKM. The CDR3 coding sequence is TGTGCTAGCAGTCCGCAACAGGGGGAAGACACCCAGTACTTT. Translation gives CASSPQQGEDTQYF.

The chain carries TRBV20-1 and TRBJ2-5; possibly TRBD2 for D (5 bases). This CDR3 spans 17 amino acids. The V end lost 3 bases, the J end lost 6 bases, and 26 bases lay between the germline ends. Germline CDR1 and CDR2: DFQATT and SNEGSKA (reference sequence). The CDR3 region is CSASNDWAAFSGKTQYF. In DNA form, the CDR3 reads TGCAGTGCTAGTAATGATTGGGCAGCCTTCTCGGGGAAGACCCAGTACTTC.

In this sample, this clonotype turned up many times. Germline and junction disagree at one end, which may indicate a read error. The rearrangement links TRBV13 to TRBJ2-3; D possibly matches TRBD1 or TRBD2 (6 bases each). CDR3 length: 13 amino acids. Germline V gene sequence: CDR1 PRHDT, CDR2 FYEKMQ (reference sequence). CDR3 sequence: CASSLWGAETLYF. CDR3 bases: TGTGCCAGCTCTCTCTGGGGGGCAGAAACGCTGTATTTT.

The sample holds a few counts of this clonotype. The chain has TRBV24-1 and TRBJ2-7, with 11 positions matching TRBD2. This CDR3 region has 16 residues. CDR1 KGHDR and CDR2 SFDVKD come from the germline V gene. V lost 3 bases, J lost 1 base, and 4 bases stayed unmatched. This chain's CDR3 is CATSDHGTSGSYEQYF. As DNA, the CDR3 is TGTGCCACCAGTGATCACGGGACTAGCGGTTCCTACGAGCAGTACTTC.

This clonotype was seen at least ten times. The junction departs from the called germline gene at one end, perhaps through a read error. The chain couples TRBV6-6 to TRBJ1-4; D is uncertain. The CDR3 length is 13 residues. The germline CDR1 and CDR2 sequences are MNHNY and SVGAGI (reference sequence). The CDR3 DNA is TGTGCCAGCGGTGATGCAGGAAACGAAAGATTATTTTTC. Its translation: CASGDAGNERLFF.

In its sample, this clonotype was seen many times. This chain links TRBV6-5 with TRBJ2-5; TRBD1 agrees at 7 bases. CDR3 length: 14 amino acids. Germline V gene sequence: CDR1 MNHEY, CDR2 SVGAGI. J gave up 6 bases and V 5 bases, and 9 bases lay outside the gene matches. In DNA form, the CDR3 reads TGTGCCAGCAGTACCCCGGGCAGGGGGAAGACCCAGTACTTC. Encoded protein: CASSTPGRGKTQYF.

This clonotype was seen repeatedly, ten times or more. The chain recombines TRBV11-2 with TRBJ2-7, with 7 nucleotides matching TRBD1. CDR3 size: 12 residues. The ends lost 5 bases at V and 7 bases at J; junction bases unmatched: 5. In germline, CDR1 is SGHAT, CDR2 FQNNGV. CDR3 DNA: TGTGCCAGCAGCCCAACAGGGGTTGAGCAGTACTTC. Its translation is CASSPTGVEQYF.

This clonotype was seen at least ten times. The chain carries TRBV28 and TRBJ1-5; D is unclear. The germline V gene encodes CDR1 MDHEN and CDR2 SYDVKM. Trimming took off 4 bases at V and 6 bases at J, with 16 bases between the two ends. The CDR3 has 15 amino acids. CDR3 sequence: CASSYIVGIPQPQHF. In nucleotides, the CDR3 is TGTGCCAGCAGTTACATTGTGGGGATCCCTCAGCCCCAGCATTTT. The variable domain in full, with the rest retrieved from reference TRBV28 and TRBJ1-5, is DVKVTQSSRYLVKRTGEKVFLECVQDMDHENMFWYRQDPGLGLRLIYFSYDVKMKEKGDIPEGYSVSREKKERFSLILESASTNQTSMYLCASSYIVGIPQPQHFGDGTRLSIL.

Only a few counts were recorded for this clonotype. The gene calls are TRBV5-1 and TRBJ1-1; possible D gene TRBD1, 6 bases. The CDR3 consists of 13 residues. Trimming removed 2 bases at V and 8 bases at J, with 13 bases between. Germline V CDR1 and CDR2: SGHRS, YFSETQ. CDR3 bases: TGCGCCAGCAGCTTAAACAGGGAGGCGGAAGCTTTCTTT. Translation: CASSLNREAEAFF.

This clonotype was observed many times. This chain uses TRBV5-1 with TRBJ1-1; 10 bases agree with TRBD1. CDR3 length: 16 residues. Germline lookup yields CDR1 SGHRS and CDR2 YFSETQ. V dropped 2 bases and J dropped 1; count of bases not matched to a gene: 5. The CDR3 DNA follows: TGCGCCAGCAGCTTCAGACAGGGGGCGCAGAACACTGAAGCTTTCTTT. Protein product: CASSFRQGAQNTEAFF.

This clonotype was seen at least ten times. The chain is built from TRBV29-1 and TRBJ2-5; D gene ambiguous. CDR1 is SQVTM and CDR2 is ANQGSEA in the germline V gene. This CDR3 spans 14 amino acids. Trimming shortened V by 0 bases and J by 7 bases, and 15 bases separated the two germline ends. CDR3 amino acids: CSVEDREKLGTQYF. The CDR3 nucleotides are TGCAGCGTTGAAGATCGAGAAAAGTTAGGGACCCAGTACTTC.

This clonotype was seen ten or more times. This chain links TRBV12-3 or TRBV12-4 with TRBJ2-5; D is uncertain. CDR3 length: 14 residues. V lost 3 bases to trimming and J lost 1 base, with 9 bases between them. CDR3 bases: TGTGCCAGCAGTTTCGGTGGGCCCCAAGAGACCCAGTACTTC. Amino acid sequence: CASSFGGPQETQYF.

This clonotype showed up many times. The CDR3 sequence is CASSLDRVGRQGHSNQPQHF. The CDR3 DNA follows: TGTGCCAGCAGCTTAGATCGGGTTGGTCGACAGGGCCATAGCAATCAGCCCCAGCATTTT. J is TRBJ1-5 and V is TRBV7-8; TRBD1 aligns across 7 bases. Germline trimming cut 1 base from V and 0 bases from J; bases unmatched to any gene: 15. Germline lookup yields CDR1 SGHVS and CDR2 FQNEAQ. There are 20 residues in the CDR3.

CDR3 nucleotides: TGTGCCAGCAGCTTAGGCGGGGGGATCACAGATACGCAGTATTTT. It is translated as CASSLGGGITDTQYF. The chain links TRBV7-2 to TRBJ2-3, with 8 bases that match TRBD2. From germline, CDR1 is SGHTA and CDR2 FQGNSA. Germline trimming cut 1 base from V and 2 bases from J; bases unmatched to any gene: 2. There are 15 residues in the CDR3.

This clonotype was observed many times. The chain is built from TRBV7-3 and TRBJ2-2; maybe TRBD2 (6 bases). Germline-derived CDR1 and CDR2 are SGHTA and FQGTGA. The CDR3 is made up of 19 amino acids. The germline V and J ends were trimmed by 4 bases and 1 base, with 22 bases remaining between them. CDR3 amino acids: CASSWGFGGMLRNTGELFF. The CDR3 DNA reads as TGTGCCAGCAGCTGGGGATTTGGCGGGATGTTGAGGAACACCGGGGAGCTGTTTTTT.